The 22 T cell receptor beta chains below come from one sample, sequenced in a study of beta chain features in type 1 diabetes. Isolated RNA was reverse transcribed in full, so expressed TCRB transcripts were sequenced. Here immunoSEQ multiplex PCR was the method, and the copy in TCRdb shows in-frame clones only, minus some. The sample carries about 59,000 clones, roughly three fifths recorded once. The specimen sequenced was Tregs from blood. The receptors stem from a woman in her late teens or twenties in good health.

V usage is TRBV19 and J usage is TRBJ2-1, with 15 nucleotides matching TRBD2. The CDR3 is 17 amino acids. CDR1 and CDR2 (germline): LNHDA, SQIVND (reference sequence). Trimming at V came to 2 bases and at J to 10 bases, leaving 9 bases not matched to a gene. Written as DNA, the CDR3 is TGTGCCAGTAGTATAAAAACCGGACTAGCGGGAGGGGCCGAGCAGTTCTTC. Translated: CASSIKTGLAGGAEQFF.

This clone was detected only a few times. The rearrangement uses TRBV10-3 and TRBJ1-1; TRBD1 agrees at 8 bases. Per germline, CDR1 ENHRY and CDR2 SYGVKD. The CDR3 has 13 amino acids. Germline trimming cut 10 bases from V and 4 bases from J; bases unmatched to any gene: 8. The CDR3 nucleotides are TGTGCCAGCGGACAGGGAGGTACCACTGAAGCTTTCTTT. It is translated as CASGQGGTTEAFF.

The V and J genes are TRBV19 and TRBJ1-5, with a possible D match to TRBD1 (6 bases). Germline V gene lookup returns CDR1 LNHDA and CDR2 SQIVND (reference sequence). Trimming pared 6 bases from V and 7 bases from J, leaving 13 bases between. The CDR3 contains 13 residues. In DNA, the CDR3 is TGTGCCAGTAGGGGGGGGGCTCGACAGCCCCAGCATTTT. It is translated as CASRGGARQPQHF. Looking up the rest from reference TRBV19 and TRBJ1-5 gives the full variable domain: DGGITQSPKYLFRKEGQNVTLSCEQNLNHDAMYWYRQDPGQGLRLIYYSQIVNDFQKGDIAEGYSVSREKKESFPLTVTSAQKNPTAFYLCASRGGARQPQHFGDGTRLSIL.

The rearrangement links TRBV18 to TRBJ1-2; the D gene is possibly TRBD1 (6 bases). This CDR3 has 14 residues. V lost 2 bases to trimming and J lost 5 bases, with 12 bases between them. Germline lookup yields CDR1 KGHSH and CDR2 LQKENI. CDR3 in DNA: TGTGCCAGCTCACCAGGACAGATGGGTTATGGCTACACCTTC. It specifies CASSPGQMGYGYTF.

The rearrangement joins TRBV2 to TRBJ2-7; 13 bases line up with TRBD2. This CDR3 has 17 amino acids. V dropped 4 bases and J dropped 3; count of bases not matched to a gene: 9. Germline loops: CDR1 SNHLY, CDR2 FYNNEI. The CDR3 nucleotides are TGTGCCAGCAGTGGGACTAGCGGGAGAAGGTCCGTCTACGAGCAGTACTTC. Residues: CASSGTSGRRSVYEQYF.

This clone came up a few times. J is TRBJ1-1 and V is TRBV7-9; D remains unclear. V lost 1 base and J lost 1, with 10 bases in between. Germline CDR1 and CDR2: SEHNR and FQNEAQ (reference sequence). The CDR3 is 15 amino acids. In DNA, the CDR3 is TGTGCCAGCAGCTTAGGGTCGGCGGGGAACACTGAAGCTTTCTTT. This translates into CASSLGSAGNTEAFF.

The gene calls are TRBV27 and TRBJ2-7, with unresolved D. This CDR3 region has 15 residues. The V gene's germline CDR1 is MNHEY and CDR2 SMNVEV (reference sequence). Deletions cut 5 bases from V and 2 bases from J, with 16 bases between. The CDR3 sequence: CASSLTFPLTYEQYF. CDR3 nucleotides: TGTGCCAGCAGTCTGACTTTTCCTCTTACCTACGAGCAGTACTTC.

The CDR3 nucleotides are TGTGCCAGCAGCGACCGGGACAACTTGAACACTGAAGCTTTCTTT. Residues: CASSDRDNLNTEAFF. The genes are TRBV7-2 and TRBJ1-1, with D possibly TRBD1 on 6 matching bases. Germline lookup yields CDR1 SGHTA and CDR2 FQGNSA. The CDR3 has 15 residues. V lost 5 bases and J lost 0, with 13 bases in between. Filled out from reference TRBV7-2 and TRBJ1-1, the complete variable domain reads GAGVSQSPSNKVTEKGKDVELRCDPISGHTALYWYRQSLGQGLEFLIYFQGNSAPDKSGLPSDRFSAERTGGSVSTLTIQRTQQEDSAVYLCASSDRDNLNTEAFFGQGTRLTVV.

This clone came up once. The chain carries TRBV5-1 and TRBJ2-5; perhaps TRBD2 as D (5 bases). The V gene's germline CDR1 is SGHRS and CDR2 YFSETQ. The ends were cut back, 0 bases at V and 4 bases at J, with 13 bases in the middle. The CDR3 extends over 15 amino acids. CDR3 bases: TGCGCCAGCAGCTTGGCGCAGGTTGGAGGAGAGACCCAGTACTTC. Encoded protein: CASSLAQVGGETQYF.

This chain links TRBV29-1 with TRBJ2-3, with 12 bases matching TRBD1. From germline, CDR1 is SQVTM and CDR2 ANQGSEA. CDR3 length: 14 amino acids. The J segment lost 5 bases and the V segment lost 7 bases, leaving 7 bases of the junction unmatched. The CDR3 region is CSGVGQGAIDTQYF. The CDR3 DNA reads as TGCAGCGGGGTGGGACAGGGGGCAATAGATACGCAGTATTTT.

In its sample, this clone was seen a few times. V and J are TRBV5-1 and TRBJ2-5; 8 bases match TRBD1. Germline-derived CDR1 and CDR2 are SGHRS and YFSETQ. The ends lost 3 bases at V and 5 bases at J; junction bases unmatched: 6. This CDR3 spans 14 amino acids. The CDR3 region is CASSSQGARETQYF. CDR3 nucleotide sequence: TGCGCCAGCAGCTCCCAGGGGGCGCGGGAGACCCAGTACTTC.

This clone was found a few times. The V call is TRBV18, the J call TRBJ2-1, with D perhaps matching TRBD1 (6 bases). V was clipped by 6 bases and J by 6 bases, with 18 bases between them. Germline V lookup: CDR1 KGHSH, CDR2 LQKENI. The CDR3 runs to 15 residues. CDR3 bases: TGTGCCAGCTCCCAGAGGGGGATACGTGGCAATGAGCAGTTCTTC. This sequence encodes CASSQRGIRGNEQFF.

This rearrangement joins TRBV4-3 to TRBJ2-7; D may be TRBD2 (5 bases). The CDR3 runs to 14 residues. V was clipped by 7 bases and J by 3 bases, with 16 bases between them. CDR1 and CDR2 from the germline V gene are LGHNA and YSLEER. CDR3: CASTQWGEIYEQYF. The CDR3 coding sequence is TGCGCCAGCACCCAGTGGGGAGAGATCTACGAGCAGTACTTC.

The genes are TRBV6-6 and TRBJ2-1; D perhaps matches TRBD1 (6 bases). The ends were cut back, 2 bases at V and 7 bases at J, with 18 bases in the middle. In germline, CDR1 is MNHNY, CDR2 SVGAGI (reference sequence). The CDR3 runs 16 residues. The CDR3 reads CASSYGGYRDGNEQFF. The DNA of the CDR3 is TGTGCCAGCAGTTACGGGGGATACAGGGATGGGAATGAGCAGTTCTTC.

The J gene is TRBJ2-5, the V gene TRBV6-5; 7 bases map to TRBD1. The CDR3 runs to 13 residues. Germline CDR1 MNHEY, CDR2 SVGAGI. After removal of 4 bases from V and 11 bases from J, the junction contained 10 bases not matched to a gene. CDR3 sequence: CASSSQDRIEQYF. DNA for the CDR3: TGTGCCAGCAGTTCGCAGGACAGGATAGAGCAGTACTTC.

This clone appeared once. The J gene is TRBJ2-3, the V gene TRBV14; tentative D call: TRBD1 (6 bases). Germline loops: CDR1 SGHDN, CDR2 FVKESK. Between the trimmed V and J ends, which lost 1 base and 6 bases, there was a span of 20 bases. This CDR3 spans 17 amino acids. The CDR3 spells CASSQAPRGSQGDTQYF. The CDR3 nucleotides are TGTGCCAGCAGCCAAGCTCCAAGGGGCAGCCAGGGGGATACGCAGTATTTT.

This clone was seen a few times. The chain employs TRBV19 and TRBJ1-1; tentatively, D is TRBD1 (6 bases). V shed 5 bases and J shed 5 bases, with 9 bases lying between them. The CDR3 loop spans 12 amino acids. In germline, CDR1 is LNHDA, CDR2 SQIVND (reference sequence). The CDR3 DNA is TGTGCCAGTAGTCCACAGGGAACTGAAGCTTTCTTT. It translates to CASSPQGTEAFF.

V gene TRBV7-9 combines with J gene TRBJ2-5; possibly TRBD1 for D (6 bases). V lost 6 bases to trimming and J lost 3 bases, with 14 bases between them. The CDR3 totals 14 residues. The germline CDR1 and CDR2 sequences are SEHNR and FQNEAQ (reference sequence). The CDR3 region is CASRRSTGKETQYF. Written as DNA, the CDR3 is TGTGCCAGCAGACGATCGACAGGCAAAGAGACCCAGTACTTC. The full variable domain, with the rest looked up from reference TRBV7-9 and TRBJ2-5, is DTGVSQNPRHKITKRGQNVTFRCDPISEHNRLYWYRQTLGQGPEFLTYFQNEAQLEKSRLLSDRFSAERPKGSFSTLEIQRTEQGDSAMYLCASRRSTGKETQYFGPGTRLLVL.

In this sample, this clone turned up once. The chain links TRBV5-1 to TRBJ2-3; maybe TRBD1 (5 bases). CDR1 SGHRS and CDR2 YFSETQ come from the germline V gene. This CDR3 contains 15 residues. V was trimmed by 6 bases and J by 4 bases, leaving 18 bases between them. CDR3 loop: CASTNGAVAADTQYF. The CDR3 bases are TGCGCCAGCACCAATGGGGCGGTGGCGGCAGATACGCAGTATTTT.

This clone was detected only a few times. As DNA, the CDR3 is TGTGCCAGCAGCCAAGTTAGCGGGAGTGGCACCGGGGAGCTGTTTTTT. It is translated as CASSQVSGSGTGELFF. This chain links TRBV4-2 with TRBJ2-2; 9 nucleotides match TRBD2. Trimming at V came to 1 base and at J to 4 bases, leaving 4 bases not matched to a gene. The CDR3 has 16 residues. Germline CDR1 reads LGHNA; CDR2 reads YNFKEQ.

The CDR3 sequence: CASSGRDRNYGYTF. The CDR3, as DNA: TGTGCCAGCAGTGGCAGGGATCGGAACTATGGCTACACCTTC. J is TRBJ1-2 and V is TRBV25-1; maybe TRBD1 (5 bases). The CDR3 has 14 amino acids. V lost 4 bases, J lost 2 bases, and 11 bases lay in between. Germline CDR1 MGHDK, CDR2 SYGVNS.

This clone has only a few counts. CDR3 in amino acids: CASSYGGSGDNEQFF. The CDR3 nucleotides are TGTGCCAGCAGCTACGGGGGAAGCGGTGACAATGAGCAGTTCTTC. The rearrangement uses TRBV7-9 and TRBJ2-1, with D perhaps TRBD2 (6 bases). Deletions cut 4 bases from V and 5 bases from J, with 15 bases between. This CDR3 region has 15 residues. Germline loops: CDR1 SEHNR, CDR2 FQNEAQ (reference sequence).